This T cell receptor (beta chain) was observed in a study of blood T cell repertoires in COVID-19. Germline loops: CDR1 SGHTA, CDR2 FQGNSA. Losses at the gene ends were 4 bases for V and 0 bases for J; bases not matched to a gene: 7. The CDR3 is made up of 16 amino acids. Data came from immunoSEQ multiplex PCR; TCRdb stores just in-frame clones and leaves some out. Of 200,000 to 300,000 clones in the sample, around 90% were seen once. Specimen: peripheral blood. The receptor was derived from a woman aged 40 to 50 with acute or convalescent COVID-19. The chain carries TRBV7-2 and TRBJ2-3, with TRBD1 matching over 7 bases. The CDR3 reads CASSWPRDRSTDTQYF. The CDR3 coding sequence is TGTGCCAGCAGCTGGCCCCGGGACAGAAGCACAGATACGCAGTATTTT.